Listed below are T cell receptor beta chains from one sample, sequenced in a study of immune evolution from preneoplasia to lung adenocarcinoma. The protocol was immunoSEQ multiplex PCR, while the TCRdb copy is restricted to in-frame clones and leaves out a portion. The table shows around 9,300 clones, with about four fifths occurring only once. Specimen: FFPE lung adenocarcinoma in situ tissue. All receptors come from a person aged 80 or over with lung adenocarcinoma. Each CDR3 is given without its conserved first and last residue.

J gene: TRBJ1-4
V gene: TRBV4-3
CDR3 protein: ASSQGLATNEKLF

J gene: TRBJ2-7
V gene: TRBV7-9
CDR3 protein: ASSLVAYEQY

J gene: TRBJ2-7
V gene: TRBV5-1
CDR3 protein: ASSLAIGQGEQY

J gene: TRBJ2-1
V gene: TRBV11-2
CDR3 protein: ASSLMGRNNEQF

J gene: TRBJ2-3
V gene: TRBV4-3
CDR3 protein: ASSQQDSSTDTQY

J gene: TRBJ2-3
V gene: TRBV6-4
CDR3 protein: ASSDGRYTDTQY

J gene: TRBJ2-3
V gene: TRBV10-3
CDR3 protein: AISDPRRISTDTQY

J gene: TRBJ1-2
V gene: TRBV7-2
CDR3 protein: ASSIIGYGYT

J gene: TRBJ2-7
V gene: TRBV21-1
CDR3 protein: ASTWGGALSYEQY

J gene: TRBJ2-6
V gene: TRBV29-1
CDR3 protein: SVEDAGASSGANVLT

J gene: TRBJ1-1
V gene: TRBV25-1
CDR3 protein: ASTTEGTEAF

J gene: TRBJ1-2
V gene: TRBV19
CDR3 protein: ASSIPGFSYT

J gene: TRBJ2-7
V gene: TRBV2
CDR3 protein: ASSRASYEQY

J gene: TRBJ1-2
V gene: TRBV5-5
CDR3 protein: ASAYGLGGGYT

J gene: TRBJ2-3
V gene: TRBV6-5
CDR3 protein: ASSYRLTRDTQY

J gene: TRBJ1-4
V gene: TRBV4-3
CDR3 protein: ASSQGTGLTNEKLF

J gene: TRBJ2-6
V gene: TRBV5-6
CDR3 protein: ASSWRGNWANVLT

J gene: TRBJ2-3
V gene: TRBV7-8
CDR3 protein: ASSQVVDTQY

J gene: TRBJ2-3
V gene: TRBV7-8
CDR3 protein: ATQLAGGTDTQY

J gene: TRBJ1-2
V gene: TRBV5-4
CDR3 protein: ASSVGQGSFGYT

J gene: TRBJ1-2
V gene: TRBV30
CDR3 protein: AWRTVGYT

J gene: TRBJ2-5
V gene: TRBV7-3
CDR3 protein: ASSLLGLGAQETQY